The rows below give T cell receptor beta chains drawn from one sample of a study of blood T cells in healthy people across ages. TCRdb ran MiXCR on the 5' RACE reads and lists one entry per CDR3 protein. This sample has about 750,000 distinct CDR3 sequences, with 40% to 65% found just once. The sequencing input was blood. The source of these receptors is a man older than 75 in good health. Each CDR3 is given with its conserved first and last residue.

V: TRBV13
J: TRBJ2-1
CDR3: CASSSRDRGLYEQFF

V: TRBV5-5
J: TRBJ2-7
CDR3: CASSYERIFVNEQYF

V: TRBV10-3
J: TRBJ2-7
CDR3: CAISDGRQHSYEQYF

V: TRBV29-1
J: TRBJ2-2
CDR3: CSVEGAGVGTGELFF

V: TRBV7-4
J: TRBJ2-4
CDR3: CASSLAGTKLWEEQYF

V: TRBV24-1
J: TRBJ2-5
CDR3: CATSDLQQGRETQYF

V: TRBV29-1
J: TRBJ2-1
CDR3: CSVGGTVLSSCNEQFF

V: TRBV29-1
J: TRBJ2-6
CDR3: CSVAGRAGANALTF

V: TRBV4-1
J: TRBJ2-7
CDR3: CASSQGRLIQGAGEQYF

V: TRBV29-1
J: TRBJ1-2
CDR3: CSVEIPNPVYGYTF

V: TRBV25-1
J: TRBJ2-7
CDR3: CASSEYPGTATYEQYF

V: TRBV6-1
J: TRBJ1-2
CDR3: CASSGRQTGGYGYTF

V: TRBV5-1
J: TRBJ1-1
CDR3: CASSGQGGNTEAFF

V: TRBV6-6
J: TRBJ1-4
CDR3: CASSRGQPLLFF

V: TRBV6-1
J: TRBJ1-2
CDR3: CASSASFGYGYTF

V: TRBV20-1
J: TRBJ2-7
CDR3: CSASLWDVGSYEQYF

V: TRBV9
J: TRBJ1-6
CDR3: CASSPPLGQGSNSPLHF

V: TRBV20-1
J: TRBJ2-6
CDR3: CSARDAGGANVLTF

V: TRBV12-3/TRBV12-4
J: TRBJ2-7
CDR3: CASSQANSYEQYF

V: TRBV5-1
J: TRBJ2-3
CDR3: CASSLSLESASTDTQYF

V: TRBV7-2
J: TRBJ2-3
CDR3: CASRRAAGDGTDTQYF

V: TRBV11-2
J: TRBJ2-4
CDR3: CASTKHRGQGAKQYF

V: TRBV2
J: TRBJ2-3
CDR3: CASRWRDSTDTQYF

V: TRBV11-2
J: TRBJ2-7
CDR3: CASSHGAATLYEQYF

V: TRBV13
J: TRBJ2-5
CDR3: CASSHPTDQETQYF

V: TRBV7-2
J: TRBJ2-3
CDR3: CASSLWGLAPSTDTQYF

V: TRBV7-2
J: TRBJ1-5
CDR3: CASSLAGVSNQPQHF

V: TRBV11-2
J: TRBJ1-2
CDR3: CASSLVMGTHGYTF

V: TRBV20-1
J: TRBJ2-4
CDR3: CSATPPGIRIQYF

V: TRBV10-3
J: TRBJ1-1
CDR3: CAISDPTGEVGKSTEAFF

V: TRBV11-2
J: TRBJ2-5
CDR3: CASSLRQRFQETQYF

V: TRBV7-2
J: TRBJ1-2
CDR3: CASSLPPPTVYGYTF

V: TRBV6-5
J: TRBJ2-7
CDR3: CASSGPTGSPYEQYF

V: TRBV15
J: TRBJ2-3
CDR3: CATSRTSGGDTQYF

V: TRBV12-3/TRBV12-4
J: TRBJ1-6
CDR3: CASRYSTGNSPLHF

V: TRBV12-3/TRBV12-4
J: TRBJ1-5
CDR3: CASSPGPNSQPQHF

V: TRBV12-3/TRBV12-4
J: TRBJ1-6
CDR3: CASRFGRGANSPLHF

V: TRBV6-5
J: TRBJ2-1
CDR3: CASGKSEGSYNEQFF

V: TRBV7-8
J: TRBJ1-5
CDR3: CASSLNPTGANQPQHF

V: TRBV3-1
J: TRBJ2-1
CDR3: CASSARDRGPNEQFF

V: TRBV7-9
J: TRBJ2-5
CDR3: CASRRLQETQYF

V: TRBV24-1
J: TRBJ1-4
CDR3: CATSDGVPGTLRSEKLFF

V: TRBV9
J: TRBJ2-1
CDR3: CASSVPGSSYNEQFF